Each of the 29 T cell receptor beta chains below was sequenced from the same sample in a study of T cells after yellow fever vaccination. TCRdb re-called the 5' RACE reads through MiXCR, storing one row per CDR3 protein. This repertoire shows approximately 510,000 distinct CDR3 sequences, 21% found once; its top ten account for 15% to 20%. The material was PBMCs, obtained roughly 20 days after the first yellow fever vaccination. The receptors stem from a man younger than 30 who received the YFV17D yellow fever vaccine.

This clonotype was counted ten times or more. The chain uses TRBV7-8 and TRBJ2-3, with no clear D. Trimming took off 5 bases at V and 6 bases at J, with 9 bases between the two ends. The CDR3 contains 12 residues. CDR1 and CDR2 from the germline V gene are SGHVS and FQNEAQ. CDR3 in DNA: TGTGCCAGCAGCCCGAGATTGGATACGCAGTATTTT. This translates into CASSPRLDTQYF.

This chain connects TRBV5-5 to TRBJ2-1; 8 bases line up with TRBD1. With V trimmed by 6 bases and J by 8 bases, 7 bases remained unmatched. The CDR3 loop spans 13 amino acids. The germline V gene encodes CDR1 SGHKS and CDR2 YYEKEE (reference sequence). The CDR3 sequence is CASIRTGRDEQFF. The CDR3 DNA is TGTGCCAGCATCCGGACAGGGCGGGATGAGCAGTTCTTC.

The chain is built from TRBV11-2 and TRBJ2-1; TRBD1 matches at 9 bases. Germline V gene lookup returns CDR1 SGHAT and CDR2 FQNNGV. The ends lost 5 bases at V and 7 bases at J; junction bases unmatched: 9. This CDR3 region has 15 residues. The CDR3 sequence: CASSTPGQGLNEQFF. DNA for the CDR3: TGTGCCAGCAGCACACCGGGACAGGGCCTGAATGAGCAGTTCTTC.

To note about this clonotype: One junction end disagrees with the germline gene, perhaps due to a read error. V gene TRBV6-5 combines with J gene TRBJ2-5, with 8 bases fitting TRBD1. The CDR3 is made up of 17 amino acids. The germline CDR1 and CDR2 sequences are MNHEY and SVGAGI. In nucleotides, the CDR3 is TGTGCCTGCAGTTACTCTCCGGGACAGGAGGCTTGGGAGACCCAGTACTTC. Translated: CACSYSPGQEAWETQYF.

The chain joins TRBV7-9 to TRBJ1-5; 7 nucleotides align to TRBD1. The CDR3 covers 13 residues. V was clipped by 7 bases and J by 4 bases; unmatched bases: 4. Germline V lookup: CDR1 SEHNR, CDR2 FQNEAQ (reference sequence). Here the CDR3 DNA reads TGTGCCAGCAACAGGGGTGGGAATCAGCCCCAGCATTTT. This encodes CASNRGGNQPQHF. The complete variable domain, with remaining parts taken from reference TRBV7-9 and TRBJ1-5, reads DTGVSQNPRHKITKRGQNVTFRCDPISEHNRLYWYRQTLGQGPEFLTYFQNEAQLEKSRLLSDRFSAERPKGSFSTLEIQRTEQGDSAMYLCASNRGGNQPQHFGDGTRLSIL.

The sample holds a few counts of this clonotype. CDR3 sequence reads: CSVRPTASSYEQYF. In DNA, the CDR3 is TGCAGCGTTCGCCCGACGGCGAGCTCCTACGAGCAGTACTTC. The chain is built from TRBV29-1 and TRBJ2-7, with unresolved D. The CDR3 length is 14 residues. Germline CDR1 SQVTM, CDR2 ANQGSEA. V lost 5 bases to trimming and J lost 0 bases, with 14 bases between them.

The chain is built from TRBV7-9 and TRBJ2-7, with TRBD2 as a possible D gene (6 bases). In germline, CDR1 is SEHNR, CDR2 FQNEAQ (reference sequence). V was clipped by 1 base and J by 5 bases, with 15 bases between them. The CDR3 has 15 residues. CDR3 bases: TGTGCCAGCAGCTTAGAGGCGGGGAAAAGTCACGAGCAGTACGTC. Translation: CASSLEAGKSHEQYV.

The table lists this clonotype with many counts. J is TRBJ2-5 and V is TRBV12-3 or TRBV12-4, with 8 bases lining up with TRBD2. Trimming removed 5 bases from V and 5 bases from J; junction bases left unmatched: 10. The CDR3 consists of 15 residues. DNA for the CDR3: TGTGCCAGCAGTCCCCCCGCGGGCGGGGGGGAGACCCAGTACTTC. It specifies CASSPPAGGGETQYF.

This clonotype was picked up a small number of times. The gene calls are TRBV6-2 or TRBV6-3 and TRBJ1-1, with a tentative D call TRBD1 (5 bases). Germline CDR1 MNHEY, CDR2 SVGEGT. CDR3 length equals 13 residues. V lost 11 bases and J 4 bases, leaving 17 bases between the germline ends. Here the CDR3 reads CAGQGSSGTEAFF. The CDR3 bases are TGTGCCGGCCAGGGTAGTTCGGGCACTGAAGCTTTCTTT.

Only a few counts were recorded for this clonotype. This sequence joins TRBV7-9 and TRBJ2-2, with 10 bases identical to TRBD2. The length of the CDR3 is 16 residues. Germline-derived CDR1 and CDR2 are SEHNR and FQNEAQ (reference sequence). V trimming: 5 bases; J trimming: 1 base; junction bases outside the gene matches: 4. CDR3 protein: CASSPSGGQNTGELFF. In DNA, the CDR3 is TGTGCCAGCAGCCCTAGCGGGGGACAGAACACCGGGGAGCTGTTTTTT.

This clonotype appeared many times. The rearrangement joins TRBV5-5 to TRBJ2-1; D unresolved. The CDR3 loop spans 13 amino acids. The germline gives CDR1 SGHKS, CDR2 YYEKEE (reference sequence). The germline V and J ends were trimmed by 0 bases and 5 bases, with 6 bases remaining between them. For the CDR3, the DNA is TGTGCCAGCAGCTTGGCTACAAACAATGAGCAGTTCTTC. This sequence encodes CASSLATNNEQFF.

The chain is built from TRBV18 and TRBJ2-6, with a weak D call TRBD2 (6 bases). The germline V gene encodes CDR1 KGHSH and CDR2 LQKENI. The CDR3 contains 15 residues. Deletions cut 2 bases from V and 2 bases from J, with 7 bases between. The CDR3 bases are TGTGCCAGCTCACCAGGGGGGACTGGGGCCAACGTCCTGACTTTC. Its translation: CASSPGGTGANVLTF.

In its sample, this clonotype was seen a few times. This chain uses TRBV28 with TRBJ1-4; weak D call: TRBD1 (5 bases). CDR1 is MDHEN and CDR2 is SYDVKM in the germline V gene. This CDR3 contains 13 residues. Trimming shortened V by 6 bases and J by 5 bases, and 10 bases separated the two germline ends. CDR3 sequence reads: CASSDRQNEKLFF. The CDR3 DNA is TGTGCCAGCAGCGATCGACAGAATGAAAAACTGTTTTTT. Filled out from reference TRBV28 and TRBJ1-4, the complete variable domain reads DVKVTQSSRYLVKRTGEKVFLECVQDMDHENMFWYRQDPGLGLRLIYFSYDVKMKEKGDIPEGYSVSREKKERFSLILESASTNQTSMYLCASSDRQNEKLFFGSGTQLSVL.

This clonotype has just a few counts. The J gene is TRBJ1-2, the V gene TRBV5-1; the match to TRBD1 covers 8 bases. Germline trimming cut 0 bases from V and 6 bases from J; bases unmatched to any gene: 4. The CDR3 totals 14 residues. The germline V gene has CDR1 SGHRS and CDR2 YFSETQ. In nucleotides, the CDR3 is TGCGCCAGCAGCTTGGTACAGGGGGAAGATGGCTACACCTTC. Protein product: CASSLVQGEDGYTF.

The genes are TRBV5-6 and TRBJ2-3; 9 bases are shared with TRBD1. This CDR3 is 16 amino acids long. With 4 bases clipped from V and 2 bases from J, the junction kept 8 bases outside the gene matches. Germline values: CDR1 SGHDT, CDR2 YYEEEE. In DNA form, the CDR3 reads TGTGCCAGCAGCCTACAGGGGGCTGGGAACACAGATACGCAGTATTTT. Protein sequence: CASSLQGAGNTDTQYF. Using reference TRBV5-6 and TRBJ2-3 for the parts outside the CDR3, the full variable domain is DAGVTQSPTHLIKTRGQQVTLRCSPKSGHDTVSWYQQALGQGPQFIFQYYEEEERQRGNFPDRFSGHQFPNYSSELNVNALLLGDSALYLCASSLQGAGNTDTQYFGPGTRLTVL.

This clonotype has only a few counts. The genes are TRBV28 and TRBJ1-3; D not resolved. The CDR3 sequence is 12 residues long. Germline-derived CDR1 and CDR2 are MDHEN and SYDVKM. V shed 5 bases and J shed 4 bases, with 6 bases lying between them. CDR3 DNA sequence: TGTGCCAGCAGTCTAAAGGGAAACACCATATATTTT. Encoded protein: CASSLKGNTIYF.

The chain has TRBV5-6 and TRBJ2-7; perhaps D is TRBD1 or TRBD2 (5 bases each). The CDR3 has 16 residues. Per the germline V gene, CDR1 is SGHDT and CDR2 is YYEEEE. V was clipped by 0 bases and J by 2 bases, with 15 bases between them. CDR3 sequence (DNA): TGTGCCAGCAGCTTGGTCGGGGCGCCGTTAACCTACGAGCAGTACTTC. Its translation: CASSLVGAPLTYEQYF.

V usage is TRBV6-2 or TRBV6-3 and J usage is TRBJ1-1; no definite D call. Germline assignment: CDR1 MNHEY and CDR2 SVGEGT. Trimming shortened V by 6 bases and J by 11 bases, and 16 bases separated the two germline ends. This CDR3 contains 12 residues. For the CDR3, the DNA is TGTGCCAGCAGCCCCGGTCTTCCAACTGCTTTCTTT. Translation: CASSPGLPTAFF.

V and J are TRBV10-3 and TRBJ2-3, with 9 bases fitting TRBD2. This CDR3 is built from 15 residues. V shed 4 bases and J 2 bases; nucleotides not matched to a gene: 4. CDR1 and CDR2 (germline): ENHRY, SYGVKD. The CDR3 DNA is TGTGCCATCAGTGCGGTAGCGGGGGCCACAGATACGCAGTATTTT. Amino acid sequence: CAISAVAGATDTQYF.

This clonotype was observed many times. This sequence joins TRBV5-5 and TRBJ1-2; no clear D gene. Germline V gene lookup returns CDR1 SGHKS and CDR2 YYEKEE (reference sequence). CDR3 length: 14 amino acids. V dropped 2 bases and J dropped 4 bases, with 12 bases sitting between them. CDR3 loop: CASSLVWTSYGYTF. The CDR3 DNA reads TGTGCCAGCAGCTTAGTTTGGACGAGCTATGGCTACACCTTC.

V usage is TRBV6-2 or TRBV6-3 and J usage is TRBJ1-5, with 8 bases matching TRBD1. This CDR3 region has 15 residues. V shed 2 bases and J 4 bases; nucleotides not matched to a gene: 4. Germline CDR1 MNHEY, CDR2 SVGEGT. The CDR3 DNA follows: TGTGCCAGCAGTTACGCTACAGGGGGAAATCAGCCCCAGCATTTT. Its translation is CASSYATGGNQPQHF.

This clonotype was recorded a few times. The CDR3: CASSMDRAWGYTF. CDR3 sequence (DNA): TGCGCCAGCAGCATGGACAGGGCCTGGGGCTACACCTTC. The chain recombines TRBV5-1 with TRBJ1-2; 8 nucleotides align to TRBD1. The CDR3 has 13 amino acids. J was trimmed by 8 bases and V by 4 bases; bases with no gene match: 7. Germline loops: CDR1 SGHRS, CDR2 YFSETQ.

J is TRBJ2-5 and V is TRBV4-1; D not certain. V lost 0 bases, J lost 5 bases, and 13 bases lay in between. There are 15 residues in the CDR3. The germline CDR1 and CDR2 sequences are MGHRA and YSYEKL. CDR3 DNA sequence: TGCGCCAGCAGCCAAGATCCCGGCAATTGGGAGACCCAGTACTTC. Its protein product is CASSQDPGNWETQYF.

This chain links TRBV5-4 with TRBJ2-5, with D tentatively TRBD2 (6 bases). The CDR3 is 15 residues long. CDR1 and CDR2 (germline): SGHNT, YYREEE (reference sequence). The ends were cut back, 2 bases at V and 1 base at J, with 12 bases in the middle. The CDR3 sequence is CASSLTPGVQETQYF. The CDR3 coding sequence is TGTGCCAGCAGCTTAACGCCGGGGGTCCAAGAGACCCAGTACTTC.

This clonotype was found many times. The chain links TRBV12-3 or TRBV12-4 to TRBJ1-5; D perhaps matches TRBD1 (6 bases). The CDR3 length is 14 residues. V dropped 2 bases and J dropped 6 bases, with 11 bases sitting between them. Here the CDR3 DNA reads TGTGCCAGCAGTTTAACAGGGTTCGGTCAGCCCCAGCATTTT. Translating gives CASSLTGFGQPQHF.

The chain couples TRBV10-2 to TRBJ2-1, with a tentative D call TRBD2 (6 bases). V dropped 10 bases and J dropped 3 bases, with 7 bases sitting between them. The CDR3 has 11 residues. CDR1 is WSHSY, CDR2 SAAADI, per germline. The CDR3 reads CATGGYNEQFF. The CDR3 bases are TGCGCCACCGGGGGCTACAATGAGCAGTTCTTC.

The chain is built from TRBV18 and TRBJ2-7; 9 bases are shared with TRBD1. Trimming took 6 bases from V and 6 from J; bases not matched to a gene: 9. This CDR3 is 14 amino acids long. CDR1 is KGHSH, CDR2 LQKENI, per germline. CDR3 DNA sequence: TGTGCCAGCTCGTTCCGGGACAGGGCGGCCGAGCAGTACTTC. Its protein is CASSFRDRAAEQYF.

J is TRBJ1-5 and V is TRBV4-3; D not certain. The V gene lost 0 bases and the J gene lost 3 bases, with 9 bases spanning the gap. This CDR3 contains 15 residues. The V gene's germline CDR1 is LGHNA and CDR2 YSLEER. The CDR3 sequence is CASSQDSAYNQPQHF. The CDR3 DNA is TGCGCCAGCAGCCAAGATTCCGCTTACAATCAGCCCCAGCATTTT.

This chain joins TRBV5-1 and TRBJ1-2; 9 bases agree with TRBD1. CDR1 SGHRS and CDR2 YFSETQ come from the germline V gene. J gave up 5 bases and V 3 bases, and 8 bases lay outside the gene matches. The CDR3 has 15 amino acids. CDR3: CASSWETGGVYGYTF. The CDR3 DNA sequence: TGCGCCAGCAGCTGGGAGACAGGGGGTGTTTATGGCTACACCTTC. Supplemented by reference TRBV5-1 and TRBJ1-2, the full variable domain reads KAGVTQTPRYLIKTRGQQVTLSCSPISGHRSVSWYQQTPGQGLQFLFEYFSETQRNKGNFPGRFSGRQFSNSRSEMNVSTLELGDSALYLCASSWETGGVYGYTFGSGTRLTVV.